The rows below give T cell receptor beta chains drawn from one sample of a study of blood T cell repertoires in COVID-19. Repertoires were generated with immunoSEQ multiplex PCR, while TCRdb's copy carries only in-frame clones and drops some. The table records about 260,000 clones, 84% of them present only once. The source material was PBMCs or T cells enriched from blood (not recorded which). These receptor sequences come from a man younger than 40 with acute COVID-19. Both conserved end residues are part of each CDR3. D genes are given only for firm matches. Clone size, where shown, is once, few, many, or a class for clones that have expanded.

abundance: .; d_gene: TRBD1; j_gene: TRBJ1-2; v_gene: TRBV18; CDR3aa: CASSPRQGADYGYTF; CDR3nt: TGTGCCAGCTCACCACGGCAGGGGGCGGACTATGGCTACACCTTC
abundance: .; d_gene: .; j_gene: TRBJ1-3; v_gene: TRBV11-1; CDR3aa: CASSRQGNTIYF; CDR3nt: TGTGCCAGCAGCCGACAGGGAAACACCATATATTTT
abundance: .; d_gene: .; j_gene: TRBJ2-3; v_gene: TRBV3-1/TRBV3-2; CDR3aa: CASSHRQTDTQYF; CDR3nt: TGTGCCAGCAGCCATCGCCAGACAGATACGCAGTATTTT
abundance: .; d_gene: .; j_gene: TRBJ1-5; v_gene: TRBV5-1; CDR3aa: CASRALGGNQPQHF; CDR3nt: TGCGCCAGCAGGGCCCTGGGCGGCAATCAGCCCCAGCATTTT
abundance: .; d_gene: .; j_gene: TRBJ2-5; v_gene: TRBV5-1; CDR3aa: CASSNSGAQETQYF; CDR3nt: TGCGCCAGCAGCAACAGCGGAGCGCAAGAGACCCAGTACTTC
abundance: .; d_gene: TRBD1; j_gene: TRBJ1-1; v_gene: TRBV19; CDR3aa: CASSIGTGGNTEAFF; CDR3nt: TGTGCCAGTAGTATAGGTACAGGGGGGAACACTGAAGCTTTCTTT
abundance: .; d_gene: TRBD1; j_gene: TRBJ1-1; v_gene: TRBV3-1/TRBV3-2; CDR3aa: CASSQARGTVNTEAFF; CDR3nt: TGTGCCAGCAGCCAAGCCAGGGGGACAGTGAACACTGAAGCTTTCTTT
abundance: once; d_gene: TRBD2; j_gene: TRBJ2-1; v_gene: TRBV6-5; CDR3aa: CASSYSGAGSYNEQFF; CDR3nt: TGTGCCAGCAGTTATAGCGGGGCCGGCTCCTACAATGAGCAGTTCTTC
abundance: .; d_gene: TRBD1; j_gene: TRBJ1-1; v_gene: TRBV18; CDR3aa: CASSAKQGAGTEAFF; CDR3nt: TGTGCCAGCTCAGCAAAACAGGGGGCTGGGACTGAAGCTTTCTTT
abundance: .; d_gene: .; j_gene: TRBJ1-3; v_gene: TRBV7-6; CDR3aa: CASSLGGRNSGNTIYF; CDR3nt: TGTGCCAGCAGCTTAGGTGGCAGAAACTCTGGAAACACCATATATTTT
abundance: .; d_gene: TRBD2; j_gene: TRBJ2-1; v_gene: TRBV7-9; CDR3aa: CASSLGLAGWDEQFF; CDR3nt: TGTGCCAGCAGCCTCGGACTAGCGGGCTGGGATGAGCAGTTCTTC